This TCR beta chain was sequenced for a study of blood T cell repertoires in COVID-19. Study details: From T cells, B-cell-depleted T cells, or PBMCs came the material, which was cDNA or gDNA.

As processed by the authors: Amplified reference gene primers provided the basis for estimating nucleated cell counts. Data came from immunoSEQ multiplex PCR; TCRdb stores just in-frame clones and leaves some out. V, J and clone size were drawn from that table, and D and trimming were deduced from the DNA. This table holds approximately 330,000 clones, roughly 87% found once. This CDR3 is built from 13 residues. V gave up 0 bases and J gave up 6 bases, with 8 bases separating them. Germline V gives CDR1 SGHKS, CDR2 YYEKEE (reference sequence). Followed over time, Seattle patients had been enrolled while infection was active.

V gene TRBV5-5 combines with J gene TRBJ2-3; possibly TRBD1 for D (5 bases). The receptor's source is a young man with COVID-19, enrolled during active disease. Sequenced sample: peripheral blood. The CDR3 region is CASSLGGADTQYF. CDR3 nucleotide sequence: TGTGCCAGCAGCTTGGGGGGCGCGGATACGCAGTATTTT.